A single sample is the source of the 2 T cell receptor beta chains below, sequenced in a study of cytomegalovirus exposure and HLA in healthy donors. Amplification used 60 Vbeta primers and 13 Jbeta primers. Assay used: immunoSEQ multiplex PCR; TCRdb lists only in-frame clones, some missing. Here the sample spans some 130,000 clones, roughly 63% being singletons. The specimen was PBMCs. The receptors shown here come from a man aged 30 to 45 in good health and CMV-seropositive.

The rearrangement links TRBV29-1 to TRBJ1-1; no firm D call. Trimming pared 7 bases from V and 6 bases from J, leaving 15 bases between. Germline V gene data show CDR1 as SQVTM and CDR2 as ANQGSEA. This CDR3 has 12 amino acids. In nucleotides, the CDR3 is TGCAGCGCCATCCTCGGCGGCCCTGAAGCTTTCTTT. Protein product: CSAILGGPEAFF.

The gene calls are TRBV6-4 and TRBJ2-3, with a tentative D call TRBD1 (7 bases). CDR3 length: 14 residues. CDR1 MRHNA and CDR2 SNTAGT come from the germline V gene. Trimming stripped 10 bases from V and 2 bases from J, with 16 bases between. The CDR3 spells CATAQGGDTDTQYF. The CDR3 nucleotides are TGTGCCACAGCGCAGGGGGGTGACACAGATACGCAGTATTTT.